These T cell receptor beta chains were read from a single sample in a study of human T cells and chemical hapten exposure. Each CDR3 protein gets one entry after TCRdb re-called the RACE reads with MiXCR. The sample consists of some 150,000 distinct CDR3 sequences, 12% of them appearing once. The source material was whole blood, sampled in connection with sensitization to the hapten diphenylcyclopropenone (DPC). All receptors come from a woman between 45 and 60 years old with alopecia areata. Some clones in this sample may be carry-over from other donors' samples. Both conserved end residues are part of each CDR3. D genes are given only for firm matches. Rows may omit the clone size; those that give it use once, few, many or a size class.

TRBJ1-2	TRBV28	.	.	CASSPADYGYTF	TGTGCCAGCAGCCCGGCAGACTATGGCTACACCTTC
TRBJ1-2	TRBV18	.	TRBD1	CASSLTDRGGYGYTF	TGTGCCAGCTCACTAACGGACAGGGGCGGCTATGGCTACACCTTC
TRBJ1-2	TRBV5-1	many	.	CASSLESRSANYGYTF	TGCGCCAGCAGCTTGGAATCCAGATCCGCTAACTATGGCTACACCTTC
TRBJ2-7	TRBV6-5	.	.	CASSIEHGRVSYEQYF	TGTGCCAGCAGTATCGAACACGGGAGAGTTTCCTACGAGCAGTACTTC
TRBJ2-1	TRBV12-3/TRBV12-4	.	TRBD2	CASSSAGTSGSLDEQFF	TGTGCCAGCAGTTCGGCCGGGACTAGCGGGAGTTTAGATGAGCAGTTCTTC
TRBJ1-2	TRBV29-1	many	.	CSVEDHPSLGYTF	TGCAGCGTTGAAGATCATCCCAGCCTTGGCTACACCTTC
TRBJ2-6	TRBV21-1	.	.	CAMPAGANVLTF	TGTGCCATGCCGGCTGGGGCCAACGTCCTGACTTTC
TRBJ2-5	TRBV7-2	many	TRBD1	CASSLAGTGGTQYF	TGTGCCAGCAGCTTAGCGGGGACAGGAGGGACCCAGTACTTC
TRBJ2-1	TRBV24-1	many	.	CATSEEGYNEQFF	TGTGCCACCAGTGAGGAGGGTTACAATGAGCAGTTCTTC
TRBJ2-5	TRBV30	many	TRBD1	CAWRIGGVETQYF	TGTGCCTGGAGAATAGGGGGCGTGGAGACCCAGTACTTC
TRBJ2-7	TRBV18	few	.	CASSPGAGVYEQYF	TGTGCCAGCTCACCAGGAGCAGGGGTCTACGAGCAGTACTTC
TRBJ2-5	TRBV29-1	many	TRBD1	CSATGDQETQYF	TGCAGCGCTACAGGGGACCAAGAGACCCAGTACTTC
TRBJ2-1	TRBV30	.	.	CAWSVSQVYNEQFF	TGTGCCTGGAGTGTATCCCAGGTCTACAATGAGCAGTTCTTC
TRBJ1-5	TRBV20-1	few	TRBD1	CSAREDRVPYSNQPQHF	TGCAGTGCTAGAGAGGACAGGGTCCCGTATAGCAATCAGCCCCAGCATTTT
TRBJ2-5	TRBV12-3/TRBV12-4	.	.	CASSSSGHQETQYF	TGTGCCAGCAGTTCCTCGGGACACCAAGAGACCCAGTACTTC
TRBJ2-6	TRBV27	.	TRBD1	CASSSEGQLISGANVLTF	TGTGCCAGCAGTTCCGAGGGACAGCTAATCTCTGGGGCCAACGTCCTGACTTTC